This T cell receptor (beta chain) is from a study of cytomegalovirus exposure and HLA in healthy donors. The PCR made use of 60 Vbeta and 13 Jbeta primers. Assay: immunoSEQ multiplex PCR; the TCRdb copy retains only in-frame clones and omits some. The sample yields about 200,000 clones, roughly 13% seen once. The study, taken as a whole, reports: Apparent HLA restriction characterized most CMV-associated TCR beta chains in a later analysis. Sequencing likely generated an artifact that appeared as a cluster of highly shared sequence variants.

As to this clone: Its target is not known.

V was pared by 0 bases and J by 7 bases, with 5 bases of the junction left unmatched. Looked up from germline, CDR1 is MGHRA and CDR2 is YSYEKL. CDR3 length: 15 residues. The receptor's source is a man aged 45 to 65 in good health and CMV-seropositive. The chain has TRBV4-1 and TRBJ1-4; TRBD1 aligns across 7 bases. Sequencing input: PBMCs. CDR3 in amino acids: CASSQEGRGSEKLFF. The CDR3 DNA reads TGCGCCAGCAGCCAAGAGGGCAGGGGGAGTGAAAAACTGTTTTTT.